This TCR beta chain emerged from a study of CXCR3-negative and CXCR3-positive naive CD8 T cells. The wider study: Each library gave roughly 1.4 +/- 0.3 million of around 140 million TRB reads. Overall study findings and caveats: CXCR3-positive naive cells had TRB CDR3s that were more hydrophobic than CXCR3-negative naive cells had. Naive CXCR3-negative cells resembled naive CXCR3-positive cells in TRBV-TRBJ usage; memory cells differed. Diversity in memory CD8+ cells fell much lower than the comparably high levels seen in both naive subsets.

The CDR3 covers 11 residues. CDR1 is MNHEY, CDR2 SVGEGT, per germline. A note on this clonotype: Antigen specificity is unknown.

TRB cDNA libraries were made by UMI-labeled 5' RACE. TCRdb derives one entry per CDR3 protein from the 5' RACE reads, leaving out DNA. The listing records 120,000 or so distinct CDR3 sequences. The naive CD8+ gate required CD45RO-CCR7+CD27+CD95- phenotype. The J gene is TRBJ1-2, the V gene TRBV6-2 or TRBV6-3. Sequencing was carried out using naive CXCR3+ CD8+ T cells from blood. Subset specified: CD45RO-CCR7+CD27+CD95- naive CD8+ T cells expressing CXCR3 (TNR3+). The clonotype comes from a human donor in good health. Some clones in this sample may be carry-over from other donors' samples. The CDR3 spells CASRVFYGYTF.